Each of the 32 T cell receptor beta chains below was sequenced from the same sample in a study of radiotherapy plus CTLA-4 blockade in lung cancer. Sequencing was performed with immunoSEQ multiplex PCR; in TCRdb, only in-frame clones are kept and a portion is missing. Counted here are approximately 77,000 clones, about 78% occurring once; the ten biggest clones make up over 20%. The sample was peripheral blood, taken from a patient treated with radiotherapy plus ipilimumab. Every receptor here comes from a human donor with non-small cell lung cancer whose response to radiotherapy plus ipilimumab could not be evaluated. Some clones in this sample may be carry-over from other donors' samples.

The chain recombines TRBV6-5 with TRBJ1-2; D is perhaps TRBD1 (5 bases). V lost 7 bases, J lost 8 bases, and 11 bases lay in between. The germline CDR1 and CDR2 sequences are MNHEY and SVGAGI. This CDR3 comprises 11 residues. As DNA, the CDR3 is TGTGCCAGCATGGGGGGTCGAGGCTACACCTTC. It specifies CASMGGRGYTF.

The chain carries TRBV19 and TRBJ1-1, with D uncertain. V dropped 5 bases and J dropped 3 bases, with 7 bases sitting between them. CDR1 is LNHDA and CDR2 is SQIVND in the germline V gene (reference sequence). This CDR3 is built from 12 residues. CDR3 residues: CASSRVDTEAFF. Written as DNA, the CDR3 is TGTGCCAGTAGTCGAGTGGACACTGAAGCTTTCTTT.

The chain uses TRBV7-3 and TRBJ2-7, with D possibly matching TRBD2 (6 bases). CDR1 is SGHTA, CDR2 FQGTGA, per germline. With 0 bases removed from V and 1 base from J, the gap between germline ends came to 10 bases. The CDR3 sequence is 15 residues long. The CDR3 spells CASSLTGGSSYEQYF. CDR3 coding DNA: TGTGCCAGCAGCTTAACGGGGGGTAGTTCCTACGAGCAGTACTTC.

The J gene is TRBJ1-5, the V gene TRBV5-6; D is uncertain. CDR1 and CDR2 from the germline V gene are SGHDT and YYEEEE. The CDR3 has 15 residues. V was clipped by 2 bases and J by 0 bases, with 9 bases between them. CDR3 protein: CASSFGSYSNQPQHF. In nucleotides, the CDR3 is TGTGCCAGCAGCTTCGGGAGCTATAGCAATCAGCCCCAGCATTTT.

This chain uses TRBV6-1 with TRBJ1-2; 8 positions agree with TRBD1. The germline V gene has CDR1 MNHNS and CDR2 SASEGT. The CDR3 spans 13 residues. The V gene end was trimmed by 6 bases and the J gene end by 4 bases; junction bases not matched to a gene: 4. The CDR3 is CASRSGQAYGYTF. The CDR3 bases are TGTGCCAGCAGATCGGGACAGGCCTATGGCTACACCTTC.

This rearrangement joins TRBV7-2 to TRBJ1-1, with TRBD1 as a possible D gene (5 bases). The CDR3 spans 15 residues. Germline V gene sequence: CDR1 SGHTA, CDR2 FQGNSA. The germline V and J ends were trimmed by 2 bases and 1 base, with 11 bases remaining between them. The CDR3 reads CASSLTGQENTEAFF. The CDR3 DNA sequence: TGTGCCAGCAGCTTAACCGGACAAGAGAACACTGAAGCTTTCTTT.

The chain links TRBV7-2 to TRBJ1-2; D perhaps matches TRBD1 (6 bases). This CDR3 region has 17 residues. Germline CDR1 reads SGHTA; CDR2 reads FQGNSA. Trimming removed 7 bases at V and 5 bases at J, with 26 bases between. CDR3 sequence reads: CASNLMGGALTDYGYTF. DNA of the CDR3: TGTGCCAGCAACCTCATGGGGGGGGCTTTAACAGATTATGGCTACACCTTC.

The rearrangement uses TRBV5-1 and TRBJ1-2; 9 nucleotides match TRBD1. The junction had 12 bases not matched to a gene; V was cut back by 4 bases and J by 5 bases. The CDR3 extends over 16 amino acids. The germline V gene encodes CDR1 SGHRS and CDR2 YFSETQ. The CDR3, as DNA: TGCGCCAGCAGCCCGTCCCGGGACAGGGTCCGGTATGGCTACACCTTC. It specifies CASSPSRDRVRYGYTF.

The V gene is TRBV9, the J gene TRBJ1-4; 8 bases line up with TRBD1. With V trimmed by 2 bases and J by 7 bases, 10 bases remained unmatched. The germline CDR1 and CDR2 sequences are SGDLS and YYNGEE. This CDR3 is 16 amino acids long. CDR3 DNA: TGTGCCAGCAGCGTGGGAAGGACAGGGACGCGTGAAAAACTGTTTTTT. Amino acid sequence: CASSVGRTGTREKLFF.

The sample holds a few counts of this clone. The junction departs from the called germline gene at one end, perhaps through a read error. This chain links TRBV2 with TRBJ2-1, with D possibly being TRBD2 (7 bases). This CDR3 region has 13 residues. The germline CDR1 and CDR2 sequences are SNHLY and FYNNEI. For the CDR3, the DNA is TGTGCCAGTGGAAGGGAGGGGGGCAATGGGCAGTTCTTC. As protein: CASGREGGNGQFF.

The CDR3 bases are TGCGCCAGCAGCCAAGTCGATGGCGGGGTTGGAAACACCATATATTTT. It translates to CASSQVDGGVGNTIYF. This chain joins TRBV4-1 and TRBJ1-3; D is unresolved. CDR1 is MGHRA and CDR2 is YSYEKL in the germline V gene. V dropped 1 base and J dropped 3 bases, with 13 bases sitting between them. The CDR3 runs 16 residues.

Only a few counts were recorded for this clone. The chain links TRBV25-1 to TRBJ2-5; TRBD2 matches at 7 bases. Germline V gives CDR1 MGHDK, CDR2 SYGVNS. J lost 7 bases, V lost 3 bases, and 5 bases had no gene match. CDR3 size: 13 residues. CDR3 DNA: TGTGCCAGCAGTGAGGGGGGGGGTGGGACCCAGTACTTC. Encoded protein: CASSEGGGGTQYF. Filled out from reference TRBV25-1 and TRBJ2-5, the complete variable domain reads EADIYQTPRYLVIGTGKKITLECSQTMGHDKMYWYQQDPGMELHLIHYSYGVNSTEKGDLSSESTVSRIRTEHFPLTLESARPSHTSQYLCASSEGGGGTQYFGPGTRLLVL.

This chain connects TRBV4-2 to TRBJ1-5; D may be TRBD1 (5 bases). V was trimmed by 1 base and J by 6 bases, leaving 16 bases between them. The germline V gene encodes CDR1 LGHNA and CDR2 YNFKEQ. The CDR3 contains 16 residues. CDR3 sequence (DNA): TGTGCCAGCAGCCAAGCGGACACAAATTCAGGTCAGCCCCAGCATTTT. Its translation: CASSQADTNSGQPQHF.

The chain uses TRBV27 and TRBJ1-2, with 8 bases lining up with TRBD1. This CDR3 is 18 amino acids long. The V segment lost 7 bases and the J segment 3 bases; nucleotides outside the gene matches: 19. Germline CDR1 MNHEY, CDR2 SMNVEV (reference sequence). CDR3 bases: TGTGCCAGCAAAGGCATTCGTGGACAGGGTGGGCGGGACTATGGCTACACCTTC. Protein sequence: CASKGIRGQGGRDYGYTF.

The chain is built from TRBV6-5 and TRBJ1-3, with a weak D call TRBD1 (6 bases). V was cut by 2 bases and J by 1 base, with 9 bases left in between. This CDR3 spans 15 amino acids. Germline CDR1 MNHEY, CDR2 SVGAGI. This CDR3 reads CASSYTGSSGNTIYF. The DNA for the CDR3 is TGTGCCAGCAGTTACACAGGGTCATCTGGAAACACCATATATTTT.

The V and J genes are TRBV6-5 and TRBJ2-2; 7 nucleotides align to TRBD1. V gave up 8 bases and J gave up 1 base; unmatched junction bases: 4. The CDR3 is 14 amino acids. Germline loops: CDR1 MNHEY, CDR2 SVGAGI. CDR3 nucleotide sequence: TGTGCCAGCGGTAGACAGGGGAACACCGGGGAGCTGTTTTTT. Amino acids: CASGRQGNTGELFF.

This clone was picked up a small number of times. The chain couples TRBV5-6 to TRBJ1-2, with D tentatively TRBD1 (5 bases). The length of the CDR3 is 13 residues. V was trimmed by 4 bases and J by 7 bases, leaving 14 bases between them. Germline V lookup: CDR1 SGHDT, CDR2 YYEEEE. The CDR3 region has the DNA TGTGCCAGCAGCCCAGGGCCGACTAGTGGCTACACCTTC. Its protein is CASSPGPTSGYTF. Based on the CDR3 plus reference TRBV5-6 and TRBJ1-2, the full variable domain is DAGVTQSPTHLIKTRGQQVTLRCSPKSGHDTVSWYQQALGQGPQFIFQYYEEEERQRGNFPDRFSGHQFPNYSSELNVNALLLGDSALYLCASSPGPTSGYTFGSGTRLTVV.

This rearrangement joins TRBV15 to TRBJ2-6, with D perhaps TRBD1 or TRBD2 (5 bases each). Germline loops: CDR1 LNHNV, CDR2 YYDKDF (reference sequence). V was trimmed by 7 bases and J by 4 bases, leaving 11 bases between them. CDR3 length: 14 residues. For the CDR3, the DNA is TGTGCCACCACCAGGGTAGCGGGGGCCAACGTCCTGACTTTC. Its protein is CATTRVAGANVLTF.

The chain uses TRBV27 and TRBJ2-4, with D possibly being TRBD1 (5 bases). Trimming removed 4 bases at V and 0 bases at J, with 13 bases between. The length of the CDR3 is 16 residues. Germline V gives CDR1 MNHEY, CDR2 SMNVEV (reference sequence). CDR3 residues: CASSSLGAAAKNIQYF. The DNA for the CDR3 is TGTGCCAGCAGTTCGCTAGGGGCTGCAGCCAAAAACATTCAGTACTTC.

The rearrangement uses TRBV2 and TRBJ1-1, with unresolved D. The CDR3 contains 14 residues. CDR1 is SNHLY and CDR2 is FYNNEI in the germline V gene. Trimming took off 6 bases at V and 0 bases at J, with 11 bases between the two ends. In nucleotides, the CDR3 is TGTGCCAGCAGATCACAGCTTATGAACACTGAAGCTTTCTTT. Encoded protein: CASRSQLMNTEAFF.

The gene calls are TRBV6-5 and TRBJ2-5; 7 bases are shared with TRBD1. CDR1 is MNHEY, CDR2 SVGAGI, per germline. J gave up 2 bases and V 5 bases, and 5 bases lay outside the gene matches. CDR3 length: 14 amino acids. In DNA, the CDR3 is TGTGCCAGCAGTGAAAACAGGGGACAAGAGACCCAGTACTTC. Its protein product is CASSENRGQETQYF.

The chain uses TRBV28 and TRBJ2-7, with a tentative D call TRBD2 (6 bases). The CDR3 is 14 residues long. The V gene lost 6 bases and the J gene lost 0 bases, with 12 bases spanning the gap. The germline gives CDR1 MDHEN, CDR2 SYDVKM. This CDR3 reads CASSEGGTSYEQYF. The CDR3 bases are TGTGCCAGCAGCGAGGGAGGAACCTCCTACGAGCAGTACTTC.

The rearrangement joins TRBV9 to TRBJ2-3, with 9 bases identical to TRBD1. This CDR3 region has 16 residues. Trimming cost V 3 bases and J 3 bases; bases outside gene matches: 8. Germline V CDR1 and CDR2: SGDLS, YYNGEE. As DNA, the CDR3 is TGTGCCAGCAGCGCCCTAACAGGACAGGGGACAGATACGCAGTATTTT. Amino acid sequence: CASSALTGQGTDTQYF. Looking up the rest from reference TRBV9 and TRBJ2-3 gives the full variable domain: DSGVTQTPKHLITATGQRVTLRCSPRSGDLSVYWYQQSLDQGLQFLIQYYNGEERAKGNILERFSAQQFPDLHSELNLSSLELGDSALYFCASSALTGQGTDTQYFGPGTRLTVL.

There are a few counts of this clone. The J gene is TRBJ2-2, the V gene TRBV10-3, with TRBD1 matching over 10 bases. V gave up 9 bases and J gave up 5 bases; unmatched junction bases: 6. In germline, CDR1 is ENHRY, CDR2 SYGVKD. The CDR3 covers 14 residues. The CDR3 DNA reads TGTGCCATTGCCCCGGGACAGGGGACCGGGGAGCTGTTTTTT. Its translation: CAIAPGQGTGELFF.

The chain is built from TRBV4-1 and TRBJ2-7; D ambiguous. The CDR3 runs 14 residues. CDR1 and CDR2 from the germline V gene are MGHRA and YSYEKL. V shed 0 bases and J shed 1 base, with 7 bases lying between them. CDR3 residues: CASSQELTSYEQYF. The CDR3 nucleotides are TGCGCCAGCAGCCAAGAACTAACTTCCTACGAGCAGTACTTC.

The chain recombines TRBV6-1 with TRBJ2-1; TRBD1 might be the D (6 bases). The germline V gene encodes CDR1 MNHNS and CDR2 SASEGT. The germline V and J ends were trimmed by 6 bases and 1 base, with 13 bases remaining between them. The CDR3 spans 15 residues. The CDR3 loop reads CASRVQGPSYNEQFF. The CDR3 bases are TGTGCCAGCAGGGTACAGGGCCCTTCCTACAATGAGCAGTTCTTC.

The rearrangement uses TRBV28 and TRBJ2-3; TRBD2 agrees at 15 bases. Losses at the gene ends were 7 bases for V and 2 bases for J; bases not matched to a gene: 7. Germline V gene data show CDR1 as MDHEN and CDR2 as SYDVKM. This CDR3 region has 17 residues. Here the CDR3 reads CASTPGLAGGPTDTQYF. CDR3 nucleotide sequence: TGTGCCAGCACCCCGGGACTAGCGGGGGGACCCACAGATACGCAGTATTTT. Filled out from reference TRBV28 and TRBJ2-3, the complete variable domain reads DVKVTQSSRYLVKRTGEKVFLECVQDMDHENMFWYRQDPGLGLRLIYFSYDVKMKEKGDIPEGYSVSREKKERFSLILESASTNQTSMYLCASTPGLAGGPTDTQYFGPGTRLTVL.

V usage is TRBV11-2 and J usage is TRBJ1-2, with D perhaps TRBD1 (6 bases). V was trimmed by 0 bases and J by 3 bases, leaving 8 bases between them. Germline loops: CDR1 SGHAT, CDR2 FQNNGV. The CDR3 totals 14 residues. CDR3 in amino acids: CASSLDYRDYGYTF. DNA of the CDR3: TGTGCCAGCAGCTTAGATTACAGGGACTATGGCTACACCTTC. Full variable domain (rest looked up from reference TRBV11-2 and TRBJ1-2): EAGVAQSPRYKIIEKRQSVAFWCNPISGHATLYWYQQILGQGPKLLIQFQNNGVVDDSQLPKDRFSAERLKGVDSTLKIQPAKLEDSAVYLCASSLDYRDYGYTFGSGTRLTVV.

This clone came up once. The chain couples TRBV5-1 to TRBJ1-2; tentatively, D is TRBD1 (6 bases). With 2 bases removed from V and 4 bases from J, the gap between germline ends came to 12 bases. This CDR3 spans 14 amino acids. CDR1 is SGHRS, CDR2 YFSETQ, per germline. CDR3 nucleotide sequence: TGCGCCAGCAGCTTACAGGGCGAGAGCTATGGCTACACCTTC. Translated: CASSLQGESYGYTF.

CDR3 sequence: CASSEGTKLGGQPQHF. Here the CDR3 DNA reads TGTGCCAGCAGTGAGGGAACGAAACTAGGTGGTCAGCCCCAGCATTTT. The rearrangement uses TRBV2 and TRBJ1-5; D gene ambiguous. Germline V gene data show CDR1 as SNHLY and CDR2 as FYNNEI. This CDR3 has 16 residues. V was pared by 3 bases and J by 6 bases, with 18 bases between.

This clone is judged medium-sized. The chain has TRBV4-2 and TRBJ1-4; maybe TRBD1 (6 bases). The CDR3 runs to 15 residues. Germline CDR1 is LGHNA and CDR2 is YNFKEQ. The V gene lost 0 bases and the J gene lost 8 bases, with 13 bases spanning the gap. This CDR3 reads CASSQEELTGEKLFF. The CDR3 nucleotides read TGTGCCAGCAGCCAAGAAGAGCTTACAGGGGAAAAACTGTTTTTT.

The chain couples TRBV6-1 to TRBJ1-1; D not certain. Trimming took off 1 base at V and 3 bases at J, with 6 bases between the two ends. The germline V gene encodes CDR1 MNHNS and CDR2 SASEGT. The CDR3 has 13 residues. The chain's CDR3 is CASSEESDTEAFF. The CDR3 DNA reads TGTGCCAGCAGTGAAGAGTCAGACACTGAAGCTTTCTTT.